A single sample gave rise to the 25 T cell receptor beta chains below, sequenced in a study of Ad26.COV2.S vaccination and SARS-CoV-2 variants. This table comes from immunoSEQ multiplex PCR, and its TCRdb copy is limited to in-frame clones, with some not included. In the table there are 350,000 to 400,000 clones, 80% to 90% of which are singletons. The sample's treatment: 15 to 20 received Ad26.COV2.S at low or high dose, single or two shots; 5 received placebo; per-sample allocation not given. Day 63 after the first vaccine or placebo injection was the time point for sampling. The source was peripheral blood, collected in a trial of Ad26.COV2.S vaccine versus placebo. The receptors stem from a person aged 18 to 59 who received the Ad26.COV2.S COVID-19 vaccine or a placebo.

The chain links TRBV11-3 to TRBJ2-2, with 7 bases fitting TRBD2. Germline lookup yields CDR1 SGHNT and CDR2 YENEEA. The ends lost 5 bases at V and 0 bases at J; junction bases unmatched: 12. This CDR3 comprises 18 residues. The CDR3 bases are TGTGCCAGCAGCCTGCTCGGGCGGGGGACCTCGAACACCGGGGAGCTGTTTTTT. The encoded protein is CASSLLGRGTSNTGELFF.

V gene TRBV12-3 or TRBV12-4 combines with J gene TRBJ1-2; 11 bases align to TRBD1. This CDR3 has 13 residues. V shed 6 bases and J 8 bases; nucleotides not matched to a gene: 5. CDR3: CASSQDRGLGYTF. CDR3 bases: TGTGCCAGCAGCCAGGACAGGGGGCTCGGCTACACCTTC.

This chain uses TRBV5-1 with TRBJ1-1; the D is unclear. V was cut by 0 bases and J by 0 bases, with 18 bases left in between. The CDR3 contains 18 residues. CDR1 is SGHRS, CDR2 YFSETQ, per germline. In nucleotides, the CDR3 is TGCGCCAGCAGCTTGGCGCCCGGCTGGCTTGAAGTGAACACTGAAGCTTTCTTT. Residues: CASSLAPGWLEVNTEAFF.

CDR3 nucleotide sequence: TGTGCCAGCAGTTTAGCGGTGTACAATGAGCAGTTCTTC. Its translation: CASSLAVYNEQFF. The chain carries TRBV28 and TRBJ2-1; D gene ambiguous. The CDR3 is made up of 13 amino acids. The germline V and J ends were trimmed by 2 bases and 4 bases, with 6 bases remaining between them. Per the germline V gene, CDR1 is MDHEN and CDR2 is SYDVKM.

The V and J genes are TRBV25-1 and TRBJ2-7; D not certain. CDR3 length: 13 amino acids. The germline V gene encodes CDR1 MGHDK and CDR2 SYGVNS. Deletions cut 5 bases from V and 2 bases from J, with 10 bases between. In DNA, the CDR3 is TGTGCCAGCAGTCATCCAGGCACCTACGAGCAGTACTTC. It is translated as CASSHPGTYEQYF.

The chain couples TRBV7-8 to TRBJ1-5; D is perhaps TRBD1 (5 bases). The CDR3 spans 13 residues. CDR1 and CDR2 (germline): SGHVS, FQNEAQ. V dropped 1 base and J dropped 11 bases, with 12 bases sitting between them. This CDR3 is CASSLGGGVAQHF. CDR3 coding DNA: TGTGCCAGCAGCTTAGGTGGGGGAGTGGCCCAGCATTTT.

This clone was picked up a small number of times. The chain links TRBV4-1 to TRBJ1-1, with TRBD1 as a possible D gene (5 bases). This CDR3 is 14 amino acids long. Germline V lookup: CDR1 MGHRA, CDR2 YSYEKL. V was trimmed by 3 bases and J by 7 bases, leaving 15 bases between them. This CDR3 is CASSHFPTGGEAFF. As DNA, the CDR3 is TGCGCCAGCAGCCATTTTCCCACCGGGGGTGAAGCTTTCTTT.

The V and J genes are TRBV6-5 and TRBJ2-1; D not certain. V was clipped by 7 bases and J by 5 bases, with 15 bases between them. The CDR3 loop spans 14 amino acids. The germline CDR1 and CDR2 sequences are MNHEY and SVGAGI. The CDR3 spells CASTLPELDNEQFF. CDR3 sequence (DNA): TGTGCCAGCACCCTGCCGGAGCTTGACAATGAGCAGTTCTTC.

The chain has TRBV2 and TRBJ2-7; D is unclear. Germline-derived CDR1 and CDR2 are SNHLY and FYNNEI. CDR3 length: 14 residues. V shed 7 bases and J shed 2 bases, with 15 bases lying between them. CDR3 nucleotides: TGTGCCAGCATTTTCCCACTGGGAACCTACGAGCAGTACTTC. Its translation: CASIFPLGTYEQYF.

This clone was detected only a few times. The chain is built from TRBV5-1 and TRBJ2-7, with 8 nucleotides matching TRBD1. CDR3 size: 14 residues. The germline V gene encodes CDR1 SGHRS and CDR2 YFSETQ. J gave up 6 bases and V 2 bases, and 7 bases lay outside the gene matches. The CDR3 reads CASSFWTGKGEQYF. The CDR3 coding sequence is TGCGCCAGCAGCTTCTGGACAGGGAAAGGCGAGCAGTACTTC.

The rearrangement joins TRBV12-3 or TRBV12-4 to TRBJ2-3; D is undetermined. This CDR3 is built from 13 residues. Between the trimmed V and J ends, which lost 5 bases and 6 bases, there was a span of 12 bases. The CDR3 region has the DNA TGTGCCAGCAGTATGCTACGAACGGATACGCAGTATTTT. Protein sequence: CASSMLRTDTQYF.

This chain joins TRBV2 and TRBJ2-3, with 10 bases aligning to TRBD2. The ends lost 8 bases at V and 1 base at J; junction bases unmatched: 3. The germline V gene encodes CDR1 SNHLY and CDR2 FYNNEI. The CDR3 extends over 14 amino acids. The CDR3 loop reads CASSGTSGTDTQYF. CDR3 DNA sequence: TGTGCCAGCTCCGGGACTAGCGGCACAGATACGCAGTATTTT.

The CDR3 sequence is CASSGDPGVSYEQYF. CDR3 sequence (DNA): TGTGCCAGCAGCGGAGACCCGGGGGTCTCCTACGAGCAGTACTTC. The chain recombines TRBV6-5 with TRBJ2-7; D is perhaps TRBD2 (6 bases). The CDR3 consists of 15 residues. The germline V gene has CDR1 MNHEY and CDR2 SVGAGI. V was trimmed by 6 bases and J by 0 bases, leaving 15 bases between them.

V and J are TRBV30 and TRBJ1-1, with D possibly TRBD1 on 5 matching bases. The CDR3 spans 15 residues. Germline V gene data show CDR1 as GTSNPN and CDR2 as SVGIG (reference sequence). Trimming cost V 0 bases and J 1 base, with 12 bases left between them. This CDR3 reads CAWSVQVGGNTEAFF. Here the CDR3 DNA reads TGTGCCTGGAGTGTACAGGTCGGCGGGAACACTGAAGCTTTCTTT.

Only one count was recorded for this clone. The rearrangement links TRBV24-1 to TRBJ1-1; D gene unclear. Trimming cost V 3 bases and J 7 bases, with 11 bases left between them. CDR1 KGHDR and CDR2 SFDVKD come from the germline V gene. The CDR3 has 13 amino acids. CDR3 sequence reads: CATSDAWWNEAFF. The CDR3 nucleotides are TGTGCCACCAGTGATGCTTGGTGGAATGAAGCTTTCTTT.

The genes are TRBV5-4 and TRBJ2-1; D uncertain. The V end was cut by 0 bases, the J end by 8 bases, with 12 bases between. Germline V CDR1 and CDR2: SGHNT, YYREEE (reference sequence). The CDR3 totals 14 residues. The CDR3 coding sequence is TGTGCCAGCAGCTTGGATAGGGCCTCGGATGAGCAGTTCTTC. It encodes CASSLDRASDEQFF. The complete variable domain, with remaining parts taken from reference TRBV5-4 and TRBJ2-1, reads ETGVTQSPTHLIKTRGQQVTLRCSSQSGHNTVSWYQQALGQGPQFIFQYYREEENGRGNFPPRFSGLQFPNYSSELNVNALELDDSALYLCASSLDRASDEQFFGPGTRLTVL.

The gene calls are TRBV29-1 and TRBJ1-1; 7 bases map to TRBD1. The CDR3 length is 11 residues. J lost 5 bases, V lost 7 bases, and 4 bases had no gene match. Per germline, CDR1 SQVTM and CDR2 ANQGSEA. Here the CDR3 DNA reads TGCAGCGCCTCCAGGGGGACTGAAGCTTTCTTT. Amino acid sequence: CSASRGTEAFF.

The chain carries TRBV7-6 and TRBJ1-1, with 7 bases matching TRBD1. The CDR3 is 13 amino acids. Trimming removed 5 bases from V and 4 bases from J; junction bases left unmatched: 4. CDR1 SGHVS and CDR2 FNYEAQ come from the germline V gene. The CDR3 loop reads CASSPGQLTEAFF. The CDR3 nucleotides are TGTGCCAGCAGCCCGGGACAGCTCACTGAAGCTTTCTTT.

The chain uses TRBV6-6 and TRBJ1-6, with a weak D call TRBD1 (6 bases). CDR1 is MNHNY, CDR2 SVGAGI, per germline (reference sequence). The length of the CDR3 is 13 residues. The germline V and J ends were trimmed by 7 bases and 7 bases, with 11 bases remaining between them. In DNA form, the CDR3 reads TGTGCCAGCACTTCTACAGGGAATTCACCCCTCCACTTT. Translation gives CASTSTGNSPLHF.

J is TRBJ1-1 and V is TRBV2, with D unresolved. CDR3 length: 15 amino acids. Germline values: CDR1 SNHLY, CDR2 FYNNEI. V was pared by 1 base and J by 1 base, with 10 bases between. The CDR3 DNA follows: TGTGCCAGCAGTGAAGAGCGGGTAACGAACACTGAAGCTTTCTTT. As protein: CASSEERVTNTEAFF.

The genes are TRBV2 and TRBJ2-7; D is ambiguous. The CDR3 is 12 amino acids. CDR1 SNHLY and CDR2 FYNNEI come from the germline V gene. Trimming removed 2 bases at V and 6 bases at J, with 8 bases between. CDR3 region: CASSEPLGEQYF. The CDR3 coding sequence is TGTGCCAGCAGTGAACCCTTGGGCGAGCAGTACTTC.

The chain carries TRBV5-4 and TRBJ2-3; tentatively, D is TRBD2 (6 bases). The CDR3 loop spans 16 amino acids. CDR1 is SGHNT, CDR2 YYREEE, per germline (reference sequence). The V end was cut by 0 bases, the J end by 0 bases, with 11 bases between. The CDR3 nucleotides are TGTGCCAGCAGCTTGGCCCAGCGGGCGAGCACAGATACGCAGTATTTT. Translating it yields CASSLAQRASTDTQYF. Full variable domain (missing parts from reference TRBV5-4 and TRBJ2-3): ETGVTQSPTHLIKTRGQQVTLRCSSQSGHNTVSWYQQALGQGPQFIFQYYREEENGRGNFPPRFSGLQFPNYSSELNVNALELDDSALYLCASSLAQRASTDTQYFGPGTRLTVL.

This chain joins TRBV9 and TRBJ2-1; D is undetermined. The CDR3 is 12 amino acids. V was cut by 0 bases and J by 8 bases, with 6 bases left in between. Germline V gene sequence: CDR1 SGDLS, CDR2 YYNGEE. CDR3 in amino acids: CASSVVFDEQFF. CDR3 DNA sequence: TGTGCCAGCAGCGTAGTGTTCGATGAGCAGTTCTTC.

This clone was detected only once. The rearrangement links TRBV10-3 to TRBJ2-7; 8 bases fit TRBD2. J gave up 5 bases and V 8 bases, and 8 bases lay outside the gene matches. The CDR3 is 13 residues long. The germline gives CDR1 ENHRY, CDR2 SYGVKD. DNA of the CDR3: TGTGCCATCGCCGGGGGGGGTAAGGACGAGCAGTACTTC. Protein product: CAIAGGGKDEQYF.

This clone was seen once. This chain connects TRBV30 to TRBJ1-1; D is unresolved. CDR1 and CDR2 (germline): GTSNPN, SVGIG (reference sequence). This CDR3 contains 13 residues. The ends were cut back, 2 bases at V and 5 bases at J, with 12 bases in the middle. The CDR3 reads CAWSISMGTEAFF. CDR3 nucleotide sequence: TGTGCCTGGAGTATCTCAATGGGGACTGAAGCTTTCTTT.